This T cell receptor (beta chain) was recorded in a study of regulatory T cells in long-lasting Graves disease. Trimming stripped 0 bases from V and 4 bases from J, with 17 bases between. This CDR3 has 17 amino acids. Germline CDR1 MGHRA, CDR2 YSYEKL. This clonotype came up many times. CDR3 regions were amplified by Arm-PCR using iRepertoire HTBI primers to build TCR beta libraries. In the original workflow: Among the samples, 60 to 75 TRBV and 14 TRBJ segments were identified. TCRdb passed the multiplex PCR reads through MiXCR, listing each CDR3 protein once. Here the V and J calls rest on TCRdb's processing, not on the authors' analysis. The profile covers about 540,000 distinct CDR3 sequences, with less than 15% appearing a single time and 10% taken by the ten largest. As for time point: newly diagnosed GD, antithyroid drugs for less than 3 months. PBMC-extracted RNA yielded the TCR library. These records were also assigned to another study, of T cells in Graves' hyperthyroidism and ophthalmopathy. As that report states: Thyroid ultrasound and orbital computed tomography, with clinical symptoms and serum thyroxine and TRAb, informed diagnoses. The primer set for the first-round RT-PCR of the TCR CDR3 was HTBI.

The TCR sequence derives from a young man with Graves disease. The sequencing here drew on peripheral blood mononuclear cells (PBMCs), taken at new diagnosis, from a patient treated with antithyroid drugs. The chain links TRBV4-1 to TRBJ2-3, with a weak D call TRBD1 (5 bases). The CDR3 sequence is CASSQDGRGRPPDTQYF. The CDR3 DNA follows: TGCGCCAGCAGCCAAGACGGTAGGGGTCGACCGCCAGATACGCAGTATTTT.